This T cell receptor beta chain was sequenced for a study of a mutant IDH1 vaccine in newly diagnosed glioma. Study-level information: Radiotherapy, temozolomide, or both had been given previously, and both were given to most.

Documented time point: week 11, during vaccination. Doses comprised 300 ug of mutant IDH1 20-mer peptide each, plus topical imiquimod. Details on this clone: Its antigen is undetermined.

Some clones are missing from TCRdb's copy, which holds only in-frame ones; the method was immunoSEQ multiplex PCR. The sample includes some 25,000 clones, roughly 80% of them seen just once. Trimming removed 2 bases from V and 2 bases from J, with 14 bases in between. CDR1 is SNHLY and CDR2 is FYNNEI in the germline V gene. The CDR3 has 16 amino acids. V is TRBV2 and J is TRBJ2-3; a possible D gene is TRBD2 (6 bases). The sequences come from PBMCs, collected from a glioma patient whose treatment included an IDH1 peptide vaccine. This receptor was taken from a woman between 18 and 29 years old with glioma. CDR3 nucleotide sequence: TGTGCCAGCAGTGAAAGGGGCGGGGCGCTCACAGATACGCAGTATTTT. This gives the protein CASSERGGALTDTQYF. Full variable domain (rest looked up from reference TRBV2 and TRBJ2-3): EPEVTQTPSHQVTQMGQEVILRCVPISNHLYFYWYRQILGQKVEFLVSFYNNEISEKSEIFDDQFSVERPDGSNFTLKIRSTKLEDSAMYFCASSERGGALTDTQYFGPGTRLTVL.